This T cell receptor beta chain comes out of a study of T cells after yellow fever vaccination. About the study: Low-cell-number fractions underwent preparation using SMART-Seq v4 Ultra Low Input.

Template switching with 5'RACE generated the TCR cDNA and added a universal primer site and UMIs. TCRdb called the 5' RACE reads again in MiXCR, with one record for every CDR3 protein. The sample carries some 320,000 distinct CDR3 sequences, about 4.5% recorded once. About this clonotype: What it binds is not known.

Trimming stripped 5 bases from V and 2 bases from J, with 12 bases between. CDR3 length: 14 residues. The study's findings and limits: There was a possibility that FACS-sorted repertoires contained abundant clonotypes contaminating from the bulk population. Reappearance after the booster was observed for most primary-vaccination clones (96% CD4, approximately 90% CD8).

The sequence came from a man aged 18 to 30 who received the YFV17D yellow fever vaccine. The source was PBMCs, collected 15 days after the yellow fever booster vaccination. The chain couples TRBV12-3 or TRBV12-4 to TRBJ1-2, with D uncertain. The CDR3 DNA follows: TGTGCCAGCAGTGTAACCCGAGCCAACTATGGCTACACCTTC. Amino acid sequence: CASSVTRANYGYTF.